The TCR beta chain under discussion was sequenced for a study of PD-1 blockade in mismatch repair-deficient tumors. The TCR-sequenced patients were three responders to pembrolizumab. This CDR3 has 14 residues. Germline V gene sequence: CDR1 SNHLY, CDR2 FYNNEI. With 4 bases removed from V and 6 bases from J, the gap between germline ends came to 12 bases. Measured with immunoSEQ multiplex PCR; TCRdb has only the in-frame clones, and not every one. The sample includes under 95,000 clones, more than 65% of them seen just once. V and J are TRBV2 and TRBJ1-4, with D possibly matching TRBD1 (5 bases). The input for sequencing was peripheral blood, taken 12 weeks after starting pembrolizumab. This TCR derives from an adult with mismatch repair-deficient cancer. CDR3 amino acids: CASSGGQGDEKLFF. The CDR3, as DNA: TGTGCCAGCAGTGGAGGGCAGGGCGATGAAAAACTGTTTTTT.